One sample yielded the 20 T cell receptor beta chains listed below, sequenced in a study of T-cell memory formation after mild COVID-19. Via MiXCR, TCRdb re-called the 5' RACE reads, giving one row per CDR3 protein. The table lists about 110,000 distinct CDR3 sequences, approximately 15% of them singletons. Input material: PBMCs or a T cell subset sorted from them (not recorded which). The receptors originated from an adult woman who had mild COVID-19 (a few samples of this study predate the infection). Cell type and time point are not known.

This clonotype was observed a handful of times. The chain carries TRBV5-1 and TRBJ1-5; no clear D. This CDR3 is built from 16 residues. Germline V CDR1 and CDR2: SGHRS, YFSETQ. V shed 0 bases and J shed 0 bases, with 10 bases lying between them. CDR3 loop: CASSLGEHFSNQPQHF. The CDR3 DNA reads as TGCGCCAGCAGCTTGGGGGAACATTTTAGCAATCAGCCCCAGCATTTT.

The rearrangement joins TRBV4-3 to TRBJ2-3, with TRBD2 identical over 8 bases. The CDR3 length is 18 residues. Per the germline V gene, CDR1 is LGHNA and CDR2 is YSLEER. Germline trimming cut 1 base from V and 2 bases from J; bases unmatched to any gene: 11. The CDR3 DNA is TGCGCCAGCAGCCAAGGGGCCGGGATAGCGGGATCCACAGATACGCAGTATTTT. Its translation is CASSQGAGIAGSTDTQYF.

V gene TRBV12-3 or TRBV12-4 combines with J gene TRBJ1-2; D remains ambiguous. V lost 5 bases and J 4 bases, leaving 17 bases between the germline ends. This CDR3 is built from 15 residues. The CDR3: CASSLNVGGFYGYTF. The CDR3 DNA follows: TGTGCCAGCAGTCTAAATGTGGGCGGCTTCTATGGCTACACCTTC.

The chain combines TRBV4-2 with TRBJ2-7, with TRBD2 as a possible D gene (6 bases). The CDR3 has 16 residues. CDR1 is LGHNA and CDR2 is YNFKEQ in the germline V gene. With 2 bases removed from V and 1 base from J, the gap between germline ends came to 15 bases. Written as DNA, the CDR3 is TGTGCCAGCAGCCAAAGGAGGGCGGCAGCATCCTACGAGCAGTACTTC. Its translation is CASSQRRAAASYEQYF.

This clonotype was found many times. The chain links TRBV24-1 to TRBJ2-7; D assignment may be TRBD1 or TRBD2 (5 bases each). This CDR3 region has 16 residues. The V gene's germline CDR1 is KGHDR and CDR2 SFDVKD. Trimming removed 1 base at V and 12 bases at J, with 24 bases between. The CDR3 bases are TGTGCCACCAGTGATTTAGGGGACGGCGCGATTCGTAGGTGGTACTTC. This encodes CATSDLGDGAIRRWYF.

This clonotype was observed a few times. The V gene is TRBV6-5, the J gene TRBJ2-7; 7 bases fit TRBD1. V lost 6 bases, J lost 2 bases, and 7 bases stayed unmatched. The CDR3 length is 14 residues. CDR1 and CDR2 (germline): MNHEY, SVGAGI. The CDR3 loop reads CASSMTGNAYEQYF. The DNA for the CDR3 is TGTGCCAGCAGCATGACAGGGAATGCCTACGAGCAGTACTTC.

This clonotype came up a few times. The rearrangement uses TRBV7-9 and TRBJ1-5, with no clear D. The CDR3 runs 13 residues. Germline V gene data show CDR1 as SEHNR and CDR2 as FQNEAQ (reference sequence). Trimming left V 5 bases short and J 2 bases short, with 7 bases between. DNA for the CDR3: TGTGCCAGCAGCCCCGGGGGCAATCAGCCCCAGCATTTT. Amino acid sequence: CASSPGGNQPQHF.

The gene calls are TRBV7-2 and TRBJ1-5, with a weak D call TRBD1 (6 bases). The CDR3 extends over 15 amino acids. V was shortened by 1 base and J by 5 bases, with 12 bases between the two germline ends. Germline V gives CDR1 SGHTA, CDR2 FQGNSA. The CDR3 bases are TGTGCCAGCAGCTTAGGGACAGCCGCGTATCAGCCCCAGCATTTT. Residues: CASSLGTAAYQPQHF.

In this sample, this clonotype turned up a few times. V usage is TRBV29-1 and J usage is TRBJ2-7; 7 positions match TRBD1. CDR3 length equals 13 residues. V shed 5 bases and J 2 bases; nucleotides not matched to a gene: 6. CDR1 and CDR2 from the germline V gene are SQVTM and ANQGSEA. CDR3 coding DNA: TGCAGCGTTTGTGGACAGGTAACCTACGAGCAGTACTTC. Amino acids: CSVCGQVTYEQYF.

This clonotype was seen only a few times. The V and J genes are TRBV7-9 and TRBJ1-2, with 7 bases identical to TRBD1. Trimming cost V 1 base and J 11 bases; bases outside gene matches: 4. Germline lookup yields CDR1 SEHNR and CDR2 FQNEAQ (reference sequence). CDR3 length: 12 residues. In DNA form, the CDR3 reads TGTGCCAGCAGCTTAGGACAGGGAGAGTACACCTTC. It translates to CASSLGQGEYTF.

This chain links TRBV27 with TRBJ2-5, with TRBD1 as a possible D gene (6 bases). The length of the CDR3 is 13 residues. The V end lost 2 bases, the J end lost 5 bases, and 9 bases lay between the germline ends. Germline CDR1 MNHEY, CDR2 SMNVEV (reference sequence). This chain's CDR3 is CASSLTGSETQYF. Here the CDR3 DNA reads TGTGCCAGCAGTTTAACAGGGAGCGAGACCCAGTACTTC.

This clonotype was observed a few times. The chain has TRBV4-1 and TRBJ2-7; TRBD2 matches at 7 bases. The trim removed 4 bases at V and 3 bases at J, leaving 9 bases unmatched. This CDR3 is 15 amino acids long. Germline CDR1 and CDR2: MGHRA and YSYEKL. Here the CDR3 reads CASSPRHGRVYEQYF. The CDR3 DNA reads as TGCGCCAGCAGCCCCAGGCATGGGAGGGTCTACGAGCAGTACTTC.

The chain combines TRBV24-1 with TRBJ1-5; weak D call: TRBD1 (5 bases). Trimming cost V 9 bases and J 6 bases, with 14 bases left between them. This CDR3 spans 13 amino acids. CDR1 KGHDR and CDR2 SFDVKD come from the germline V gene. DNA for the CDR3: TGTGCCACCCGCGGGGGGGAGGCTCAGCCCCAGCATTTT. It codes for CATRGGEAQPQHF.

This clonotype was found a few times. A junction end diverges from the germline sequence, so it may reflect a read error. The V call is TRBV7-8, the J call TRBJ2-7, with 8 positions matching TRBD1. This CDR3 spans 15 amino acids. Per germline, CDR1 SGHVS and CDR2 FQNEAQ. The chain's CDR3 is CASSLARTGWGEQYF. The CDR3 coding sequence is TGTGCCAGCAGCCTAGCACGGACAGGGTGGGGAGAGCAGTACTTC.

This clonotype occurred a few times. This chain uses TRBV2 with TRBJ2-3; possible D gene TRBD2, 5 bases. Per the germline V gene, CDR1 is SNHLY and CDR2 is FYNNEI. V was trimmed by 7 bases and J by 2 bases, leaving 28 bases between them. CDR3 length: 19 amino acids. As DNA, the CDR3 is TGTGCCAGCACTCGGGGTGGCGGAGTGAATATCAGGTTCACAGATACGCAGTATTTT. Residues: CASTRGGGVNIRFTDTQYF.

CDR3 loop: CAVGEGSEAFF. DNA of the CDR3: TGTGCCGTCGGGGAAGGGTCTGAAGCTTTCTTT. This chain joins TRBV10-3 and TRBJ1-1, with D unclear. This CDR3 contains 11 residues. The germline V gene has CDR1 ENHRY and CDR2 SYGVKD. With 11 bases removed from V and 6 bases from J, the gap between germline ends came to 13 bases.

This clonotype turned up a few times. The CDR3, as DNA: TGTGCCACCAGTGACCCTCTCAGGGCCCATGGCTACACCTTC. It is translated as CATSDPLRAHGYTF. The chain joins TRBV24-1 to TRBJ1-2; D perhaps matches TRBD1 (5 bases). Trimming took 4 bases from V and 6 from J, leaving 14 bases between them. The CDR3 covers 14 residues. The germline CDR1 and CDR2 sequences are KGHDR and SFDVKD.

This clonotype has more than one count but fewer than ten. The V gene is TRBV3-1, the J gene TRBJ2-2, with a possible D match to TRBD2 (6 bases). The CDR3 has 17 amino acids. V was trimmed by 2 bases and J by 0 bases, leaving 13 bases between them. In germline, CDR1 is LGHDT, CDR2 YNNKEL (reference sequence). The CDR3 coding sequence is TGTGCCAGCAGCCAACCAGGGCTAGCGCCGAACACCGGGGAGCTGTTTTTT. It encodes CASSQPGLAPNTGELFF.

This chain connects TRBV2 to TRBJ2-1; 8 positions match TRBD1. This CDR3 comprises 13 residues. Germline CDR1 is SNHLY and CDR2 is FYNNEI. Trimming removed 6 bases from V and 5 bases from J; junction bases left unmatched: 3. This chain's CDR3 is CASRDREHNEQFF. The CDR3 region has the DNA TGTGCCAGCAGGGACAGGGAACACAATGAGCAGTTCTTC.

CDR3 protein: CASSVDDTQYF. CDR3 DNA: TGTGCCAGCAGCGTAGATGATACGCAGTATTTT. The chain joins TRBV9 to TRBJ2-3; D gene ambiguous. There are 11 residues in the CDR3. Germline V gene data show CDR1 as SGDLS and CDR2 as YYNGEE. V lost 0 bases, J lost 6 bases, and 2 bases lay in between.